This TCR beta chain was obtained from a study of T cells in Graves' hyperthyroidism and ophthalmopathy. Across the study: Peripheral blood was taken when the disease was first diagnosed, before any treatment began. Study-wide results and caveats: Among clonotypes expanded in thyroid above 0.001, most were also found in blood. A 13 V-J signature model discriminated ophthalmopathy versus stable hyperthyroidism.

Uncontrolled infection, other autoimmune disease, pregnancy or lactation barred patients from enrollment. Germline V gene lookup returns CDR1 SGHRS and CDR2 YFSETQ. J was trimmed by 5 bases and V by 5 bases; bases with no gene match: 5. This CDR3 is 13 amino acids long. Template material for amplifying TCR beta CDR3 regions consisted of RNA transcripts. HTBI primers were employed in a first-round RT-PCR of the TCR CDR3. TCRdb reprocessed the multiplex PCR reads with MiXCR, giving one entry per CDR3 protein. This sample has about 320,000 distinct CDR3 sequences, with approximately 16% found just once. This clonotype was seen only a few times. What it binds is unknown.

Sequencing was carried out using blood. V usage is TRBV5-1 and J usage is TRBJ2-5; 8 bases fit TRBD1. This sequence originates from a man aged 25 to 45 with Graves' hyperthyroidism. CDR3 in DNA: TGCGCCAGCAGTGGACAGGGTGACGAGACCCAGTACTTC. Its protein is CASSGQGDETQYF.